This T cell receptor beta chain appears in the sequencing data of a study of T cells in Graves' hyperthyroidism and ophthalmopathy. V lost 2 bases to trimming and J lost 5 bases, with 17 bases between them. CDR1 and CDR2 (germline): SGHRS, YFSETQ. The CDR3 sequence is 16 residues long. This clonotype was detected many times. Amplification of TCR beta CDR3 regions was performed using RNA transcripts as template. HTBI primers were used for first-round RT-PCR of the TCR CDR3. TCRdb analysed the multiplex PCR reads with MiXCR anew, one entry per CDR3 protein. The table lists hundreds of thousands of distinct CDR3 sequences, about 15% of them singletons, with under 15% in the top ten.

This TCR came from a man younger than 30 with Graves' ophthalmopathy. Sequenced input: blood. The chain links TRBV5-1 to TRBJ2-1; TRBD1 might be the D (6 bases). CDR3: CASSFHRERGNNEQFF. The CDR3, as DNA: TGCGCCAGCAGCTTCCACAGGGAAAGAGGAAACAATGAGCAGTTCTTC.